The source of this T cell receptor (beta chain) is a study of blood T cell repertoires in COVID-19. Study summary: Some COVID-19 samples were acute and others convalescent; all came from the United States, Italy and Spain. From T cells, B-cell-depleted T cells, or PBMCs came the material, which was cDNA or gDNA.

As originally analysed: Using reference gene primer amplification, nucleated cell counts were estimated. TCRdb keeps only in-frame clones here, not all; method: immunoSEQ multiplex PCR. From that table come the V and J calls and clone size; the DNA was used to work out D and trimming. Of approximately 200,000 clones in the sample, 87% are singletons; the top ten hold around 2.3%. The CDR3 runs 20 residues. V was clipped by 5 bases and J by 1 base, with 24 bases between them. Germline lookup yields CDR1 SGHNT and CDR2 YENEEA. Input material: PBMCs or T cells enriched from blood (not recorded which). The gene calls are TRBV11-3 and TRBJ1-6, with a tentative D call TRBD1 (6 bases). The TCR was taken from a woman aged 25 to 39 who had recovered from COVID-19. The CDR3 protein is CASSTPYRVSIRSYNSPLHF. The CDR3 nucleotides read TGTGCCAGCAGCACCCCCTACAGGGTCAGCATCAGGTCCTATAATTCACCCCTCCACTTT. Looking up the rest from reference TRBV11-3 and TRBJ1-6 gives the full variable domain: EAGVVQSPRYKIIEKKQPVAFWCNPISGHNTLYWYLQNLGQGPELLIRYENEEAVDDSQLPKDRFSAERLKGVDSTLKIQPAELGDSAVYLCASSTPYRVSIRSYNSPLHFGNGTRLTVT.